Listed below are T cell receptor beta chains from one sample, sequenced in a study of identical twins. TCRdb reprocessed the 5' RACE reads with MiXCR, giving one entry per CDR3 protein. The sample yields about 250,000 distinct CDR3 sequences, about 8% seen once. This sample was also put to use in a study of yellow fever vaccine responses in identical twins.

Sequencing was performed on CD8+ T cells sorted from blood. These receptors came from a woman between 18 and 30 years old in good health. Both conserved end residues are part of each CDR3. A D gene is named only where the DNA matches it firmly. Part of the rows lack a size; the others show once, few, many or a class for expanded clones.

j_call d_call v_call clone_size cdr3_nt cdr3_aa
TRBJ1-1 NA TRBV29-1 NA TGCAGCGTTGAAATGAGGATGGCAGCTTTCTTT CSVEMRMAAFF
TRBJ2-6 NA TRBV6-4 few TGTGCCAGCAGTGACTCCTCGACTGGGGCCAACGTCCTGACTTTC CASSDSSTGANVLTF
TRBJ1-1 TRBD1 TRBV20-1 many TGCAGTGCCACCCCGGGACAGACCACTGAAGCTTTCTTT CSATPGQTTEAFF
TRBJ1-6 NA TRBV6-5 few TGTGCCAGCAGTTACTGGAATTGGGGGCTCAATAATTCACCCCTCCACTTT CASSYWNWGLNNSPLHF
TRBJ2-3 NA TRBV7-2 NA TGTGCCAGCAGCCTCGGGGGGCTCGCTAGCACAGATACGCAGTATTTT CASSLGGLASTDTQYF
TRBJ2-3 TRBD2 TRBV2 NA TGTGCCAGCAGTCGGGACTACGGCACAGATACGCAGTATTTT CASSRDYGTDTQYF
TRBJ2-5 NA TRBV29-1 NA TGCAGCGTTGAAGTAATGGGGCAAGAGACCCAGTACTTC CSVEVMGQETQYF
TRBJ2-2 NA TRBV25-1 many TGTGCCAGCAGTGATTCCATCGACACCGGGGAGCTGTTTTTT CASSDSIDTGELFF
TRBJ2-7 NA TRBV12-3/TRBV12-4 many TGTGCCAGCAGTTCAAACGTGGTCGAGCAGTACTTC CASSSNVVEQYF
TRBJ1-1 TRBD1 TRBV20-1 few TGCAGTGCTAGAGATTACAGGGGAAGAAACACTGAAGCTTTCTTT CSARDYRGRNTEAFF
TRBJ2-1 NA TRBV25-1 few TGTGCCAGCAGTGAGGAGGGCCCTTACAATGAGCAGTTCTTC CASSEEGPYNEQFF
TRBJ2-4 NA TRBV7-9 many TGTGCCAGCAGCTTAGATGCCAAAAACATTCAGTACTTC CASSLDAKNIQYF
TRBJ2-3 TRBD2 TRBV4-3 many TGCGCCAGCAGCCAAGTGGGACTAACAGATACGCAGTATTTT CASSQVGLTDTQYF
TRBJ2-7 NA TRBV4-3 many TGCGCCAGCAGCCAAGAGGTGGACAGCCACTACGAGCAGTACTTC CASSQEVDSHYEQYF
TRBJ1-5 NA TRBV12-3/TRBV12-4 many TGTGCCAGCATGTCGGGATACGGCAATCAGCCCCAGCATTTT CASMSGYGNQPQHF
TRBJ2-1 TRBD2 TRBV20-1 many TGCAGTGCGCGGACTAGCGGGAGCACCTACAATGAGCAGTTCTTC CSARTSGSTYNEQFF
TRBJ1-6 NA TRBV5-5 NA TGTGCCAGCAACTCGGGGGACCCCAATTCACCCCTCCACTTT CASNSGDPNSPLHF
TRBJ2-7 TRBD1 TRBV15 few TGTGCCACCAGCCCCCGTCGACAGGGCGGCAACGAGCAGTACTTC CATSPRRQGGNEQYF
TRBJ2-7 NA TRBV6-2/TRBV6-3 NA TGTGCCAGCAGTTACTTGGCGGGGGAGCAGTACTTC CASSYLAGEQYF
TRBJ2-7 NA TRBV12-3/TRBV12-4 NA TGTGCCAGCAGTTACTCGGACAGAGCCTACGAGCAGTACTTC CASSYSDRAYEQYF
TRBJ2-1 TRBD1 TRBV4-1 many TGCGCCAGCAGCCTTGACAGGGGCAATGAGCAGTTCTTC CASSLDRGNEQFF
TRBJ2-1 NA TRBV27 NA TGTGCCAGCAGTTTACTTCTGGGGCGGGTCAATGAGCAGTTCTTC CASSLLLGRVNEQFF
TRBJ1-2 NA TRBV6-2/TRBV6-3 few TGTGCCAGCAGTTACTCCCGGGATGGCTACACCTTC CASSYSRDGYTF
TRBJ1-2 NA TRBV10-3 few TGTGCCATCAGTGAGTCCTACCTCGGGGACACTAACTATGGCTACACCTTC CAISESYLGDTNYGYTF
TRBJ2-7 NA TRBV5-1 many TGCGCCAGCAGCTTGGGATTCTACGAGCAGTACTTC CASSLGFYEQYF
TRBJ2-1 NA TRBV27 NA TGTGCCAGCAGTTTGGGTAGTTTCCAAGCCTACAATGAGCAGTTCTTC CASSLGSFQAYNEQFF
TRBJ1-2 NA TRBV11-2 many TGTGCCAGCAGCTTAGTGACAGGTGGCTATGGCTACACCTTC CASSLVTGGYGYTF
TRBJ1-1 TRBD1 TRBV12-3/TRBV12-4 many TGTGCCAGCAGCGACTGGACAGGAAGGACTGAAGCTTTCTTT CASSDWTGRTEAFF
TRBJ2-1 NA TRBV6-2/TRBV6-3 medium-sized TGTGCCAGCAGTTTAGTTTTACAGGGCTACAATGAGCAGTTCTTC CASSLVLQGYNEQFF
TRBJ1-4 NA TRBV20-1 few TGCAGTGCTAGAGCCCTGGACGGACATAATGAAAAACTGTTTTTT CSARALDGHNEKLFF
TRBJ2-3 NA TRBV2 few TGTGCCAGCAGTGAATTGGCCGGGACTCGCTTCATGGATACGCAGTATTTT CASSELAGTRFMDTQYF
TRBJ2-3 NA TRBV15 NA TGTGCCACCAGCAGAGAGAAAGGTTGGGATACGCAGTATTTT CATSREKGWDTQYF
TRBJ1-1 NA TRBV12-3/TRBV12-4 NA TGTGCCAGCAGTTTTGACCTGGGGCAGGGTGAAGCTTTCTTT CASSFDLGQGEAFF
TRBJ2-7 NA TRBV14 few TGTGCCAGCGCAGCGTGGGGGCTGAGGAACGAGCAGTACTTC CASAAWGLRNEQYF
TRBJ2-5 NA TRBV12-3/TRBV12-4 many TGTGCCAGCACCTTAGGGGGGGCGCCGGAGACCCAGTACTTC CASTLGGAPETQYF
TRBJ2-3 TRBD2 TRBV6-1 NA TGTGCCAGTTCTGGGACTGGCGGGAGGGATACGCAGTATTTT CASSGTGGRDTQYF
TRBJ2-7 TRBD2 TRBV7-9 few TGTGCCAGCAGCCCCCGAGTCGGACTAGTACACGAGCAGTACTTC CASSPRVGLVHEQYF
TRBJ2-1 NA TRBV29-1 many TGCAGCGTTCTGCTGCCCGAGCAGTTCTTC CSVLLPEQFF
TRBJ2-1 TRBD1 TRBV5-1 many TGCGCCAGCAGCACCGGACAGGGGGCGAATGAGCAGTTCTTC CASSTGQGANEQFF
TRBJ2-4 TRBD2 TRBV7-6 few TGTGCCAGCAGCCCCACTAGCGGGGTAGCCAAAAACATTCAGTACTTC CASSPTSGVAKNIQYF
TRBJ1-4 TRBD1 TRBV6-5 few TGTGCCAGCAGTTACGGGACAGCCTCTGCAACTAATGAAAAACTGTTTTTT CASSYGTASATNEKLFF
TRBJ2-5 NA TRBV5-6 NA TGTGCCAGCAGCTTAGCGGCCTCCATCCAAGAGACCCAGTACTTC CASSLAASIQETQYF
TRBJ2-1 NA TRBV7-7 few TGTGCTAGCAGCCCCCAAGGGAAGTACAATGAGCAGTTCTTC CASSPQGKYNEQFF
TRBJ2-3 TRBD2 TRBV20-1 NA TGCAGTCCGAACCTCAATTTAGCGGGAGGGCCTGTCACAGATACGCAGTATTTT CSPNLNLAGGPVTDTQYF
TRBJ2-7 NA TRBV7-9 NA TGTGCCAGCAGCCCCGAGGGGGAGCAGTACTTC CASSPEGEQYF
TRBJ2-1 TRBD1 TRBV12-5 few TGTGCTAGTGGCCCCGGGACAGGAGCATACAATGAGCAGTTCTTC CASGPGTGAYNEQFF
TRBJ2-5 TRBD1 TRBV10-3 many TGTGCCACTACGGACAGGGTCGGAGAGACCCAGTACTTC CATTDRVGETQYF
TRBJ1-6 NA TRBV6-2/TRBV6-3 many TGTGCCAGCAGTTACGACGAGGGCACTTCACCCCTCCACTTT CASSYDEGTSPLHF
TRBJ2-1 NA TRBV20-1 many TGCAGTGCTAGCATCGACTTCAATGAGCAGTTCTTC CSASIDFNEQFF
TRBJ2-3 TRBD1 TRBV10-3 few TGTGCCATCAGTACAAGGGACAGGGAGAATTCAGATACGCAGTATTTT CAISTRDRENSDTQYF
TRBJ2-3 TRBD2 TRBV20-1 many TGCAGTGCTAGGCAGGCGGGGGGGATCGCAGATACGCAGTATTTT CSARQAGGIADTQYF
TRBJ2-7 TRBD1 TRBV12-3/TRBV12-4 many TGTGCCAGCAGTTTTCCAAGCGGGACAGGGGCCTACGAGCAGTACTTC CASSFPSGTGAYEQYF
TRBJ1-1 NA TRBV4-1 few TGCGCCAGCAGCCATTCCGGACAGAATGAAGCTTTCTTT CASSHSGQNEAFF